Listed below are T cell receptor beta chains from one sample, sequenced in a study of blood T cell repertoires in COVID-19. This table comes from immunoSEQ multiplex PCR, and its TCRdb copy is limited to in-frame clones, with some not included. The table records fewer than 150,000 clones, 75% to 90% of them present only once. Sequenced input: peripheral blood. The receptor set was obtained from a human donor in a cohort sampled during active COVID-19. CDR3s include the opening cysteine and the closing phenylalanine or tryptophan. A D gene is named only where the DNA matches it firmly.

d_call	v_call	j_call	cdr3_aa
TRBD1	TRBV5-4	TRBJ1-1	CASSPGGPVNTEAFF
-	TRBV6-4	TRBJ2-3	CASKPGASTDTQYF
TRBD2	TRBV9	TRBJ2-2	CASRSGLNTGELFF
TRBD1	TRBV27	TRBJ1-5	CASSDRGLGQPQHF
-	TRBV24-1	TRBJ2-7	CATSDSSVRDCGLYEQYF
TRBD1	TRBV18	TRBJ2-5	CASSPSPTGRETQYF
TRBD2	TRBV18	TRBJ2-2	CASSPSSGGTGELFF
TRBD1	TRBV24-1	TRBJ2-7	CATSVMWEDRGKGEQYF
-	TRBV2	TRBJ2-1	CASRRSNEQFF
TRBD1	TRBV14	TRBJ1-2	CASSQDLRGRVYGYTF
TRBD1	TRBV7-2	TRBJ1-2	CASRPTGGDNYGYTF
TRBD2	TRBV14	TRBJ2-1	CASSQVLAGETRGNEQFF
TRBD1	TRBV5-1	TRBJ2-5	CASSLGQGWGETQYF
-	TRBV7-7	TRBJ1-3	CASSLMDSPGNTIYF
-	TRBV4-3	TRBJ1-2	CASSQDRGARGYTF
-	TRBV27	TRBJ1-3	CASSPTMQNAGNTIYF
TRBD1	TRBV11-3	TRBJ2-5	CASSLGDRGETQYF
-	TRBV5-4	TRBJ2-1	CASSSDIPEQFF
-	TRBV7-2	TRBJ2-3	CASSFAGSSTDTQYF
-	TRBV19	TRBJ1-1	CASSPSDRNTEAFF
TRBD1	TRBV4-3	TRBJ2-5	CASSQAWTGTETQYF
TRBD2	TRBV10-3	TRBJ2-1	CAIASGIGNEQFF
-	TRBV7-6	TRBJ1-6	CASSSIMGDNSPLHF
-	TRBV3-1/TRBV3-2	TRBJ2-1	CASSQTGTNEQFF
-	TRBV11-2	TRBJ1-3	CASSLDPRAGNTIYF
TRBD1	TRBV4-3	TRBJ2-7	CASSRGQAYEQYF
-	TRBV5-1	TRBJ1-1	CASSQQGENTEAFF
-	TRBV19	TRBJ2-3	CASSPRSDTQYF
-	TRBV14	TRBJ1-1	CASLCPTEEARGTEAFF
TRBD1	TRBV5-1	TRBJ1-2	CASSFGQGSDGYTF
-	TRBV9	TRBJ2-1	CASSVGGPYNEQFF
TRBD1	TRBV9	TRBJ2-4	CASSANRQGGNIQYF
-	TRBV6-5	TRBJ2-3	CASSYAQFGRQDTQYF
-	TRBV3-1/TRBV3-2	TRBJ1-2	CASNLAGSPGYTF
-	TRBV18	TRBJ1-3	CASSPPQGSRNTIYF
-	TRBV6-2/TRBV6-3	TRBJ1-3	CASSYSKLRGEGNTIYF
-	TRBV7-2	TRBJ2-6	CASSFSSGLAGANVLTF
TRBD2	TRBV7-3	TRBJ2-2	CASSQPGGAGTGELFF
-	TRBV9	TRBJ2-7	CASSAHVSPDNYEQYF
-	TRBV18	TRBJ2-7	CASSPGRHYEQYF
-	TRBV30	TRBJ1-5	CAWSSGNGQPQHF
-	TRBV25-1	TRBJ2-1	CASRTGPWAGEQFF
TRBD1	TRBV7-9	TRBJ2-5	CASSLGDRDQETQYF
-	TRBV3-1/TRBV3-2	TRBJ1-6	CASSLTAGGNSPLHF
-	TRBV6-5	TRBJ1-1	CASSLSGNTEAFF